The next 22 T cell receptor beta chains were all read from a single sample in a study of blood T cell repertoires in COVID-19. Some clones are missing from TCRdb's copy, which holds only in-frame ones; the method was immunoSEQ multiplex PCR. The sample lists about 260,000 clones, 88% occurring once. The sequencing input was PBMCs or T cells enriched from blood (not recorded which). The receptor source for this set is a woman in her fifties or sixties who had recovered from COVID-19.

The V gene is TRBV7-2, the J gene TRBJ1-6; maybe TRBD1 (5 bases). The CDR3 has 15 residues. V was shortened by 5 bases and J by 3 bases, with 11 bases between the two germline ends. Germline CDR1 and CDR2: SGHTA and FQGNSA. This CDR3 reads CASSIRDFYNSPLHF. The CDR3 DNA follows: TGTGCCAGCAGCATCCGGGACTTCTATAATTCACCCCTCCACTTT.

The CDR3 spells CASSPWDRLVNQPQHF. The CDR3 DNA reads as TGTGCCAGCAGTCCTTGGGACAGGCTAGTCAATCAGCCCCAGCATTTT. This chain connects TRBV27 to TRBJ1-5, with 8 bases matching TRBD1. The CDR3 is 16 amino acids. The V and J ends lost 5 bases and 3 bases, in that order; junction bases with no gene match: 9. The germline V gene has CDR1 MNHEY and CDR2 SMNVEV (reference sequence).

The chain uses TRBV4-2 and TRBJ1-1; tentative D call: TRBD1 (5 bases). With 4 bases removed from V and 4 bases from J, the gap between germline ends came to 10 bases. Germline V lookup: CDR1 LGHNA, CDR2 YNFKEQ. This CDR3 comprises 13 residues. The CDR3 loop is CASSPWGGTEAFF. Here the CDR3 DNA reads TGTGCCAGCAGCCCCTGGGGGGGCACTGAAGCTTTCTTT.

The chain recombines TRBV28 with TRBJ1-4; TRBD1 matches 7 bases. Losses at the gene ends were 5 bases for V and 8 bases for J; bases not matched to a gene: 11. Germline loops: CDR1 MDHEN, CDR2 SYDVKM. This CDR3 has 15 amino acids. The DNA for the CDR3 is TGTGCCAGCAGTACCGTACAGGGGCAGCAGGAAAAACTGTTTTTT. This encodes CASSTVQGQQEKLFF.

This clone has just a few counts. V is TRBV5-5 and J is TRBJ2-2, with 7 bases that match TRBD2. V shed 4 bases, J shed 4 bases, and the junction held 7 bases outside the gene matches. Germline loops: CDR1 SGHKS, CDR2 YYEKEE (reference sequence). The CDR3 extends over 15 amino acids. The CDR3 region is CASSSSGDFTGELFF. In DNA, the CDR3 is TGTGCCAGCAGCAGCAGCGGGGATTTCACCGGGGAGCTGTTTTTT.

This clone was seen more than once but under ten times. This rearrangement joins TRBV7-9 to TRBJ2-3; TRBD2 aligns across 9 bases. The CDR3 runs 19 residues. V lost 5 bases, J lost 3 bases, and 18 bases stayed unmatched. Germline V gives CDR1 SEHNR, CDR2 FQNEAQ (reference sequence). CDR3 region: CASSNLQRVSGSGTDTQYF. The CDR3 DNA is TGTGCCAGCAGCAACCTCCAGCGGGTTAGCGGGAGTGGGACAGATACGCAGTATTTT.

This chain connects TRBV14 to TRBJ1-2; no definite D call. CDR3 size: 13 residues. The V gene lost 4 bases and the J gene lost 7 bases, with 13 bases spanning the gap. CDR1 is SGHDN, CDR2 FVKESK, per germline. In DNA form, the CDR3 reads TGTGCCAGCAGCCCCTCCCAGGCCGGTGGCTACACCTTC. Translation gives CASSPSQAGGYTF.

V usage is TRBV6-6 and J usage is TRBJ1-6, with TRBD1 matching over 7 bases. Germline V gene lookup returns CDR1 MNHNY and CDR2 SVGAGI (reference sequence). This CDR3 region has 14 residues. V dropped 5 bases and J dropped 6; count of bases not matched to a gene: 4. This CDR3 reads CASSPGQSNSPLHF. Written as DNA, the CDR3 is TGTGCCAGCAGTCCGGGACAGAGTAATTCACCCCTCCACTTT.

The gene calls are TRBV24-1 and TRBJ2-2, with 9 bases that match TRBD1. Germline V CDR1 and CDR2: KGHDR, SFDVKD. There are 17 residues in the CDR3. V shed 1 base, J shed 5 bases, and the junction held 7 bases outside the gene matches. CDR3 sequence reads: CATSDFAGTGRTGELFF. CDR3 in DNA: TGTGCCACCAGTGATTTCGCCGGGACAGGGAGGACCGGGGAGCTGTTTTTT.

The count of this clone is one. This chain links TRBV10-1 with TRBJ2-1; 8 bases are shared with TRBD2. This CDR3 comprises 13 residues. The V segment lost 2 bases and the J segment 10 bases; nucleotides outside the gene matches: 4. Germline CDR1 is WNHNN and CDR2 is SYGVQD (reference sequence). The CDR3 loop reads CASSEREGREQFF. DNA of the CDR3: TGCGCCAGCAGTGAGCGGGAGGGGCGGGAGCAGTTCTTC.

V gene TRBV9 combines with J gene TRBJ1-5; D gene ambiguous. Trimming took 0 bases from V and 0 from J, leaving 4 bases between them. Germline-derived CDR1 and CDR2 are SGDLS and YYNGEE. This CDR3 region has 14 residues. CDR3 coding DNA: TGTGCCAGCAGCGTAGGAGGTAGCAATCAGCCCCAGCATTTT. Encoded protein: CASSVGGSNQPQHF.

The rearrangement links TRBV10-3 to TRBJ2-2; D gene unclear. Trimming left V 7 bases short and J 8 bases short, with 8 bases between. The length of the CDR3 is 11 residues. Per the germline V gene, CDR1 is ENHRY and CDR2 is SYGVKD. In DNA, the CDR3 is TGTGCCATCAAAGGAGAGGGGGAGCTGTTTTTT. Encoded protein: CAIKGEGELFF.

V is TRBV25-1 and J is TRBJ2-1, with D uncertain. The CDR3 consists of 12 residues. Trimming left V 4 bases short and J 7 bases short, with 8 bases between. Germline V gene sequence: CDR1 MGHDK, CDR2 SYGVNS. CDR3 amino acids: CASSALLNEQFF. The CDR3 DNA sequence: TGTGCCAGCAGTGCCCTCCTAAATGAGCAGTTCTTC.

The CDR3 region is CASRSGTGADYGYTF. The CDR3 DNA reads TGTGCCAGCAGATCAGGGACAGGGGCGGACTATGGCTACACCTTC. The chain carries TRBV7-2 and TRBJ1-2; 10 positions agree with TRBD1. V lost 6 bases, J lost 3 bases, and 7 bases stayed unmatched. Germline-derived CDR1 and CDR2 are SGHTA and FQGNSA. CDR3 length equals 15 residues.

V is TRBV28 and J is TRBJ1-1, with 10 bases aligning to TRBD1. J lost 11 bases, V lost 5 bases, and 14 bases had no gene match. CDR3 length equals 15 residues. The germline V gene encodes CDR1 MDHEN and CDR2 SYDVKM. CDR3 nucleotides: TGTGCCAGCAGTCCTAGACAGGGGGCGCAACAAAAGGCTTTCTTT. Amino acid sequence: CASSPRQGAQQKAFF.

The chain has TRBV28 and TRBJ2-1; 11 bases are a match to TRBD2. J lost 3 bases, V lost 7 bases, and 11 bases had no gene match. There are 17 residues in the CDR3. Germline lookup yields CDR1 MDHEN and CDR2 SYDVKM. CDR3 nucleotide sequence: TGTGCCAGCACCCTAAATCCTAGCGGGAGGAACTACAATGAGCAGTTCTTC. It yields the protein CASTLNPSGRNYNEQFF.

This chain connects TRBV4-3 to TRBJ1-1; a possible D gene is TRBD1 (5 bases). Looked up from germline, CDR1 is LGHNA and CDR2 is YSLEER. CDR3 length: 18 amino acids. V dropped 4 bases and J dropped 2 bases, with 23 bases sitting between them. The CDR3 spells CASSPSSRLTAINTEAFF. The CDR3 DNA sequence: TGCGCCAGCAGCCCAAGTTCTCGATTGACAGCCATTAACACTGAAGCTTTCTTT.

This clone occurred a few times. The chain has TRBV2 and TRBJ2-1, with 13 bases that match TRBD2. The CDR3 covers 16 residues. Germline V gene data show CDR1 as SNHLY and CDR2 as FYNNEI. Losses at the gene ends were 4 bases for V and 7 bases for J; bases not matched to a gene: 7. The chain's CDR3 is CASSVGLAGDGNEQFF. CDR3 DNA: TGTGCCAGCAGTGTCGGACTAGCGGGAGACGGGAATGAGCAGTTCTTC.

The V gene is TRBV28, the J gene TRBJ1-4, with D tentatively TRBD1 (6 bases). There are 15 residues in the CDR3. Germline V gives CDR1 MDHEN, CDR2 SYDVKM. Deletions cut 4 bases from V and 1 base from J, with 10 bases between. CDR3 in amino acids: CASSSPTGTNEKLFF. CDR3 in DNA: TGTGCCAGCAGTTCGCCGACAGGAACTAATGAAAAACTGTTTTTT.

The chain has TRBV28 and TRBJ2-2; no firm D call. V lost 5 bases, J lost 5 bases, and 9 bases lay in between. This CDR3 spans 13 amino acids. Per germline, CDR1 MDHEN and CDR2 SYDVKM. This CDR3 is CASSNTQTGELFF. DNA of the CDR3: TGTGCCAGCAGTAACACCCAGACCGGGGAGCTGTTTTTT.

This clone came up a few times. Other DNA sequences in this specimen translate into the identical CDR3. The chain joins TRBV18 to TRBJ2-7; 11 bases map to TRBD1. V shed 2 bases and J 2 bases; nucleotides not matched to a gene: 2. This CDR3 is 15 amino acids long. Germline loops: CDR1 KGHSH, CDR2 LQKENI. As DNA, the CDR3 is TGTGCCAGCTCACCAGGGACAGGGGGGACCTACGAGCAGTACTTC. Its translation: CASSPGTGGTYEQYF. The full variable domain, with the rest looked up from reference TRBV18 and TRBJ2-7, is NAGVMQNPRHLVRRRGQEARLRCSPMKGHSHVYWYRQLPEEGLKFMVYLQKENIIDESGMPKERFSAEFPKEGPSILRIQQVVRGDSAAYFCASSPGTGGTYEQYFGPGTRLTVT.

The chain combines TRBV19 with TRBJ2-2; 8 bases line up with TRBD1. Germline V gene data show CDR1 as LNHDA and CDR2 as SQIVND (reference sequence). V shed 10 bases and J 5 bases; nucleotides not matched to a gene: 9. The CDR3 is 14 amino acids. CDR3 bases: TGTGCCACCCGGACAGGGCCGGGGACCGGGGAGCTGTTTTTT. Translation gives CATRTGPGTGELFF.